The clone carrying this T cell receptor (beta chain) was detected ten times or more. Its antigen is currently unknown. This entry is derived from a study of T-cell reconstitution after alpha-beta-depleted transplantation in children. General study findings and limits: Reportedly, only several hundred clones from non-depleted graft cells drove alpha-beta T-cell counts at about two months.

TCRbeta library construction was performed incorporating unique molecular identifiers. TCRdb called the PCR reads again in MiXCR, with one record for every CDR3 protein. The table records hundreds of thousands of distinct CDR3 sequences, roughly a tenth of them present only once. The germline V gene has CDR1 SEHNR and CDR2 FQNEAQ (reference sequence). The CDR3 is made up of 17 amino acids. Trimming removed 5 bases from V and 1 base from J; junction bases left unmatched: 13. The specimen was PBMCs, collected before TCRalphabeta/CD19-depleted stem cell transplant. The clonotype originates from a child aged 2-15 years with inherited bone marrow failure, due to receive a stem cell transplant. J is TRBJ1-1 and V is TRBV7-9; 7 bases are a match to TRBD1. CDR3 nucleotide sequence: TGTGCCAGCAGCCGAGGAGGGGGCGAAGGAACGAACACTGAAGCTTTCTTT. The encoded protein is CASSRGGGEGTNTEAFF.